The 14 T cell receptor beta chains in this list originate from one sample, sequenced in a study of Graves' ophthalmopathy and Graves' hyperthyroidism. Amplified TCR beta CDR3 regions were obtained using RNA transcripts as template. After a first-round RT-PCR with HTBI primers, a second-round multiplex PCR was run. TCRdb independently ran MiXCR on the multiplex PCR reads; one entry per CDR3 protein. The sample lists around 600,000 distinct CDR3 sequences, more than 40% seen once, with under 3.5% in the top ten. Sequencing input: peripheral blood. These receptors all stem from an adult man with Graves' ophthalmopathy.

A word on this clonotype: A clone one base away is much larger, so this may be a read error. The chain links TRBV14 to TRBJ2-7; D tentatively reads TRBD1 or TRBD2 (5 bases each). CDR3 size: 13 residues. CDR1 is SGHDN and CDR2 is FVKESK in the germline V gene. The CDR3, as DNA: TGTGCCGGCAGCCAAGAGGGGTTCTACGAGCAGTACTTC. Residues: CAGSQEGFYEQYF.

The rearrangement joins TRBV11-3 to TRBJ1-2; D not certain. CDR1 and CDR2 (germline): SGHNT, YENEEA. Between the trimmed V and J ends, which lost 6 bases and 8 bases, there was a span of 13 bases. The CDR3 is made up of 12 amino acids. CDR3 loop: CASRHGRMGYTF. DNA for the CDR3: TGTGCCAGCAGACACGGACGGATGGGCTACACCTTC.

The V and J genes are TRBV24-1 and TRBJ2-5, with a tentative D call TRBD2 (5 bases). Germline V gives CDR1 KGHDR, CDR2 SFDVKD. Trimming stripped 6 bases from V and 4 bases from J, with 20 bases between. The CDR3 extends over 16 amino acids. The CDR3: CATSSSRADSRETQYF. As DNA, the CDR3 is TGTGCCACCAGTAGTTCCCGAGCGGACTCCCGAGAGACCCAGTACTTC.

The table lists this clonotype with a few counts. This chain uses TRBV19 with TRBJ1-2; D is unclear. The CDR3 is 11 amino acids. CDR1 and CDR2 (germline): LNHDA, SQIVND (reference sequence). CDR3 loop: CALRDNYGYTF. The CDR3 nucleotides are TGTGCTTTACGGGATAACTATGGCTACACCTTC. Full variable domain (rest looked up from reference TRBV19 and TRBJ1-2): DGGITQSPKYLFRKEGQNVTLSCEQNLNHDAMYWYRQDPGQGLRLIYYSQIVNDFQKGDIAEGYSVSREKKESFPLTVTSAQKNPTAFYLCALRDNYGYTFGSGTRLTVV.

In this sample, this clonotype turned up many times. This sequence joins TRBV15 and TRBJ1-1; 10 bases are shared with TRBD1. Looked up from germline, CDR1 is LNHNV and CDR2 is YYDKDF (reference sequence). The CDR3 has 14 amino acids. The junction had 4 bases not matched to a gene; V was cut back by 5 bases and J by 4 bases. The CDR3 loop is CATSRDRGPTEAFF. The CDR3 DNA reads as TGTGCCACCAGCCGTGACAGGGGGCCCACTGAAGCTTTCTTT.

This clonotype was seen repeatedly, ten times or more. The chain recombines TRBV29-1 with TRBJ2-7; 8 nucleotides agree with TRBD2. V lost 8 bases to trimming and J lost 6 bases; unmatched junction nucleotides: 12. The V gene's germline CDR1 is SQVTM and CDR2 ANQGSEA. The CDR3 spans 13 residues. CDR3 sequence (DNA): TGCAGCTTTCCCGGGACTAGAGGTCGCGAGCAGTACTTC. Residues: CSFPGTRGREQYF.

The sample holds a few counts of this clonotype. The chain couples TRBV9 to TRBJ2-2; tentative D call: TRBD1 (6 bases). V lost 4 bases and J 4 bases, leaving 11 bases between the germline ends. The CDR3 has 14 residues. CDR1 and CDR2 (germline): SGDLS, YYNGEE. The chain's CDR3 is CASSWTAITGELFF. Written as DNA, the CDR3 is TGTGCCAGCAGCTGGACAGCCATCACCGGGGAGCTGTTTTTT. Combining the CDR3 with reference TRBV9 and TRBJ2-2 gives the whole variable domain DSGVTQTPKHLITATGQRVTLRCSPRSGDLSVYWYQQSLDQGLQFLIQYYNGEERAKGNILERFSAQQFPDLHSELNLSSLELGDSALYFCASSWTAITGELFFGEGSRLTVL.

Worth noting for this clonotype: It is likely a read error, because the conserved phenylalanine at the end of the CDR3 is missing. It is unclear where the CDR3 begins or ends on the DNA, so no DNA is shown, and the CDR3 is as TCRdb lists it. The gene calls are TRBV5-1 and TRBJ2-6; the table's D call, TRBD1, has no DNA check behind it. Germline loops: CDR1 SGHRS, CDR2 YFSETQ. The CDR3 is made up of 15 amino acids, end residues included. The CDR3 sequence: CASSGTGAGANVLSS.

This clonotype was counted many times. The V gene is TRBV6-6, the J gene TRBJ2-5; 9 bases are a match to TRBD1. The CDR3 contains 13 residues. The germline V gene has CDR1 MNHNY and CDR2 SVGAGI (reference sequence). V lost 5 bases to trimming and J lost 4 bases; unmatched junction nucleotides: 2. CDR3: CASSDRGGETQYF. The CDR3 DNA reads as TGTGCCAGCAGTGACAGGGGGGGAGAGACCCAGTACTTC.

Written as DNA, the CDR3 is TGTGCCAGCAACGGGCGCACTGAAGCTTTCTTT. This gives the protein CASNGRTEAFF. The chain uses TRBV6-5 and TRBJ1-1; D remains ambiguous. V lost 7 bases, J lost 4 bases, and 7 bases lay in between. This CDR3 is 11 amino acids long. Germline values: CDR1 MNHEY, CDR2 SVGAGI.

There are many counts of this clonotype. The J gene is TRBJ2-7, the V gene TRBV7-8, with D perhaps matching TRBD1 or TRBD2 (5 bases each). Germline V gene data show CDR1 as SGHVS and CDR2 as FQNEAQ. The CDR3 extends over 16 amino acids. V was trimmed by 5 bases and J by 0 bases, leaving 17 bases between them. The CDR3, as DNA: TGTGCCAGCAGCAAACTAGACAGCCTTCCCTCCTACGAGCAGTACTTC. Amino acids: CASSKLDSLPSYEQYF. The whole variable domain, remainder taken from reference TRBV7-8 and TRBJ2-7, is GAGVSQSPRYKVAKRGQDVALRCDPISGHVSLFWYQQALGQGPEFLTYFQNEAQLDKSGLPSDRFFAERPEGSVSTLKIQRTQQEDSAVYLCASSKLDSLPSYEQYFGPGTRLTVT.

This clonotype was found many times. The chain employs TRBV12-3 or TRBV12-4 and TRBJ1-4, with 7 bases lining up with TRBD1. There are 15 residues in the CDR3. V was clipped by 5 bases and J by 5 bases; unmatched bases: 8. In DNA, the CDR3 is TGTGCCAGCAGTCCAGAGGGGGCGCACAATGAAAAACTGTTTTTT. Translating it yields CASSPEGAHNEKLFF.

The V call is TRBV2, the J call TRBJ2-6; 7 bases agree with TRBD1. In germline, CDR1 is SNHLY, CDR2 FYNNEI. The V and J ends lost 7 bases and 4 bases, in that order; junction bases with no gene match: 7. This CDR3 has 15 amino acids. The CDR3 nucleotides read TGTGCCAGCAACCGACAGGGTGACGGGGCCAACGTCCTGACTTTC. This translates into CASNRQGDGANVLTF.

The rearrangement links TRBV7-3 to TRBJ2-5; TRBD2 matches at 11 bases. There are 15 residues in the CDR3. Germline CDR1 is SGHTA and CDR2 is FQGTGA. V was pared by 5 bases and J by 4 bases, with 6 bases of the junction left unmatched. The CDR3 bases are TGTGCCAGCAGCATTAGCGGGGGGGCCGGAGAGACCCAGTACTTC. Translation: CASSISGGAGETQYF.